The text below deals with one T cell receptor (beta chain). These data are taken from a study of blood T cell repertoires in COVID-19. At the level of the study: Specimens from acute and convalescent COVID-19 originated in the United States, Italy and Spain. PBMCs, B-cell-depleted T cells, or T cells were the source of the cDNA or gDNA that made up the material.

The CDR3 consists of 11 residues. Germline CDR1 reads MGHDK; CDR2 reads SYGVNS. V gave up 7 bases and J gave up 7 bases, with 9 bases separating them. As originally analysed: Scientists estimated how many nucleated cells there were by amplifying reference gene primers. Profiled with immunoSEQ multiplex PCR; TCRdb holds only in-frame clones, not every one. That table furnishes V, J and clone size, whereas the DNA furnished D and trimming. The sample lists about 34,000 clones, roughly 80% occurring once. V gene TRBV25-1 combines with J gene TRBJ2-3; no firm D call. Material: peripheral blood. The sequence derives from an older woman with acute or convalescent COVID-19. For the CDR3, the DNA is TGTGCCAGCATAGCCGGTAATACGCAGTATTTT. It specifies CASIAGNTQYF. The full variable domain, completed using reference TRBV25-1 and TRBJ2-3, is EADIYQTPRYLVIGTGKKITLECSQTMGHDKMYWYQQDPGMELHLIHYSYGVNSTEKGDLSSESTVSRIRTEHFPLTLESARPSHTSQYLCASIAGNTQYFGPGTRLTVL.